This entry lists 17 T cell receptor beta chains sequenced from one sample in a study of cytomegalovirus exposure and HLA in healthy donors. The PCR employed 60 Vbeta primers together with 13 Jbeta primers. Assay used: immunoSEQ multiplex PCR; TCRdb lists only in-frame clones, some missing. This sample has 100,000 to 150,000 clones, with 81% found just once. Sequenced input: PBMCs. The receptors originated from a man between 18 and 35 years old in good health and CMV-seropositive.

The chain uses TRBV7-2 and TRBJ2-5; D is unclear. The DNA end is a closer match to TRBJ2-7, so the J assignment may be wrong. Per the germline V gene, CDR1 is SGHTA and CDR2 is FQGNSA. The CDR3 has 12 residues. CDR3 sequence: CASSLALYEQYF. CDR3 nucleotide sequence: TGTGCCAGCAGCTTAGCGCTTTACGAGCAGTACTTC.

This clone was seen more than once but under ten times. The V gene is TRBV7-2, the J gene TRBJ2-1; D unresolved. This CDR3 has 14 residues. Trimming left V 3 bases short and J 0 bases short, with 6 bases between. Germline CDR1 reads SGHTA; CDR2 reads FQGNSA. CDR3 residues: CASSFLSSYNEQFF. In DNA, the CDR3 is TGTGCCAGCAGCTTCCTCAGCTCCTACAATGAGCAGTTCTTC.

The chain has TRBV11-2 and TRBJ1-6, with D possibly TRBD1 on 6 matching bases. V was shortened by 7 bases and J by 14 bases, with 12 bases between the two germline ends. This CDR3 is 11 amino acids long. Germline V gene lookup returns CDR1 SGHAT and CDR2 FQNNGV. CDR3 amino acids: CASNVPGALHF. The CDR3 bases are TGTGCCAGCAACGTACCAGGGGCCCTCCACTTT.

As regards this clone: An end of the junction does not agree with germline; a read error may underlie this. Other DNA sequences of this sample code for an identical CDR3. The chain uses TRBV11-2 and TRBJ2-7; perhaps TRBD1 as D (7 bases). Germline V gene data show CDR1 as SGHAT and CDR2 as FQNNGV. CDR3 size: 15 residues. CDR3 loop: CASSLEGRGAYEQYF. CDR3 in DNA: TGTGCCAGCAGCCTAGAAGGCAGGGGGGCCTACGAGCAGTACTTC.

The chain is built from TRBV5-1 and TRBJ2-5, with 8 positions matching TRBD1. The assigned J gene may be wrong: the sequence end matches TRBJ2-7 better. Germline CDR1 reads SGHRS; CDR2 reads YFSETQ. The length of the CDR3 is 15 residues. This chain's CDR3 is CASSLTQGAVGEQYF. The CDR3 coding sequence is TGCGCCAGCAGCTTAACTCAGGGGGCCGTCGGCGAGCAGTACTTC.

The J gene is TRBJ1-4, the V gene TRBV30; 8 bases line up with TRBD1. The V gene end was trimmed by 3 bases and the J gene end by 2 bases; junction bases not matched to a gene: 11. The CDR3 has 17 amino acids. Germline V lookup: CDR1 GTSNPN, CDR2 SVGIG (reference sequence). Here the CDR3 reads CAWSPLRTGPTNEKLFF. CDR3 bases: TGTGCCTGGAGCCCCCTCAGGACAGGGCCTACTAATGAAAAACTGTTTTTT.

The chain is built from TRBV7-9 and TRBJ1-6; D is perhaps TRBD1 (5 bases). Germline CDR1 reads SEHNR; CDR2 reads FQNEAQ (reference sequence). V lost 3 bases and J 6 bases, leaving 12 bases between the germline ends. The CDR3 has 15 amino acids. The CDR3 region has the DNA TGTGCCAGCAGCTTCGAGGGACTGGGTAATTCACCCCTCCACTTT. Protein sequence: CASSFEGLGNSPLHF.

The J gene is TRBJ1-2, the V gene TRBV7-9; 10 bases align to TRBD1. Looked up from germline, CDR1 is SEHNR and CDR2 is FQNEAQ (reference sequence). CDR3 length: 15 residues. V lost 2 bases and J lost 5; bases outside the gene matches: 5. CDR3 coding DNA: TGTGCCAGCAGCTTATCTCGGACAGGGGGGTATGGCTACACCTTC. This encodes CASSLSRTGGYGYTF.

V and J are TRBV6-1 and TRBJ1-1; TRBD1 is a possible D gene (5 bases). CDR3 length: 13 amino acids. The germline V gene has CDR1 MNHNS and CDR2 SASEGT. The ends were cut back, 6 bases at V and 1 base at J, with 9 bases in the middle. CDR3 sequence: CASRDTKNTEAFF. The CDR3 bases are TGTGCCAGCAGGGACACCAAGAACACTGAAGCTTTCTTT.

This clone was seen a few times. V and J are TRBV19 and TRBJ1-2; D possibly corresponds to TRBD1 (5 bases). This CDR3 spans 13 amino acids. V lost 5 bases to trimming and J lost 1 base, with 8 bases between them. Germline V gene lookup returns CDR1 LNHDA and CDR2 SQIVND (reference sequence). The CDR3 loop reads CASSRQNNYGYTF. The CDR3 region has the DNA TGTGCCAGTAGTCGACAGAATAACTATGGCTACACCTTC.

The rearrangement joins TRBV10-3 to TRBJ1-2, with 9 bases fitting TRBD1. Trimming removed 0 bases from V and 5 bases from J; junction bases left unmatched: 13. Germline CDR1 and CDR2: ENHRY and SYGVKD. The CDR3 is made up of 18 amino acids. The chain's CDR3 is CAISESYTRDRDPYGYTF. CDR3 nucleotide sequence: TGTGCCATCAGTGAGTCTTACACCCGGGACAGGGACCCGTATGGCTACACCTTC.

The rearrangement uses TRBV27 and TRBJ1-6; 9 bases match TRBD1. The CDR3 totals 21 residues. CDR1 is MNHEY, CDR2 SMNVEV, per germline (reference sequence). With V trimmed by 5 bases and J by 1 base, 18 bases remained unmatched. DNA for the CDR3: TGTGCCAGCAGTCCCAACAGAAGACAGGGGGTGAGAAGGTCCTATAATTCACCCCTCCACTTT. It specifies CASSPNRRQGVRRSYNSPLHF.

This clone came up a few times. The genes are TRBV6-5 and TRBJ2-7, with TRBD1 matching over 9 bases. The junction had 4 bases not matched to a gene; V was cut back by 4 bases and J by 6 bases. CDR3 size: 13 residues. Germline lookup yields CDR1 MNHEY and CDR2 SVGAGI. CDR3 coding DNA: TGTGCCAGCAGTTCAGGGACAGGGATCGAGCAGTACTTC. Translation gives CASSSGTGIEQYF.

In this sample, this clone turned up once. V is TRBV5-5 and J is TRBJ1-2; possibly TRBD1 for D (6 bases). This CDR3 is 16 amino acids long. Germline V gives CDR1 SGHKS, CDR2 YYEKEE (reference sequence). Trimming shortened V by 2 bases and J by 4 bases, and 18 bases separated the two germline ends. The CDR3 loop is CASSFLGTTSVYGYTF. CDR3 DNA sequence: TGTGCCAGCAGCTTCCTCGGGACAACGTCAGTCTATGGCTACACCTTC. Complete variable domain (other parts from reference TRBV5-5 and TRBJ1-2): DAGVTQSPTHLIKTRGQQVTLRCSPISGHKSVSWYQQVLGQGPQFIFQYYEKEERGRGNFPDRFSARQFPNYSSELNVNALLLGDSALYLCASSFLGTTSVYGYTFGSGTRLTVV.

This chain uses TRBV4-1 with TRBJ2-2; D gene ambiguous. The CDR3 covers 14 residues. Trimming pared 0 bases from V and 3 bases from J, leaving 5 bases between. The germline V gene has CDR1 MGHRA and CDR2 YSYEKL. Here the CDR3 reads CASSQDSYTGELFF. In DNA, the CDR3 is TGCGCCAGCAGCCAAGACTCTTACACCGGGGAGCTGTTTTTT.

This clone was picked up one time. The V gene is TRBV27, the J gene TRBJ1-2; 9 bases fit TRBD1. J gave up 4 bases and V 6 bases, and 6 bases lay outside the gene matches. Germline V gene lookup returns CDR1 MNHEY and CDR2 SMNVEV (reference sequence). The CDR3 consists of 14 residues. The CDR3 loop is CASSYRGLGYGYTF. The CDR3, as DNA: TGTGCCAGCAGCTACAGGGGGCTTGGCTATGGCTACACCTTC.

The V and J genes are TRBV2 and TRBJ2-1, with unresolved D. V was shortened by 6 bases and J by 6 bases, with 9 bases between the two germline ends. The CDR3 extends over 12 amino acids. Germline lookup yields CDR1 SNHLY and CDR2 FYNNEI. The CDR3 loop reads CASSLGSNEQFF. In DNA, the CDR3 is TGTGCCAGCAGCCTTGGCAGCAATGAGCAGTTCTTC.